Sequencing of this T cell receptor beta chain was carried out in a study of glioma-infiltrating T cells. Details on this clonotype: A read error is possible here, since a much larger clone lies one base away.

Amplification of TCR alpha and beta CDR3 regions from RNA used iRepertoire nested multiplex PCR. TCRdb itself ran the multiplex PCR reads through MiXCR, one entry per CDR3 protein. The sample consists of fewer than 500,000 distinct CDR3 sequences, about two fifths of them appearing once. The germline V gene encodes CDR1 MNHNS and CDR2 SASEGT. This CDR3 is built from 13 residues. The V gene is TRBV6-1, the J gene TRBJ1-5; D call uncertain. Material for sequencing was glioma tissue, nonneoplastic brain tissue, or PBMCs (not recorded which). The TCR originated in a human donor with low-grade glioma or glioblastoma, undergoing nonglioma brain surgery, or in good health (not recorded which). The CDR3 is CSSRGRIVGPQHF. The CDR3 DNA follows: TGTTCCAGCAGAGGACGGATAGTAGGGCCCCAGCATTTT.